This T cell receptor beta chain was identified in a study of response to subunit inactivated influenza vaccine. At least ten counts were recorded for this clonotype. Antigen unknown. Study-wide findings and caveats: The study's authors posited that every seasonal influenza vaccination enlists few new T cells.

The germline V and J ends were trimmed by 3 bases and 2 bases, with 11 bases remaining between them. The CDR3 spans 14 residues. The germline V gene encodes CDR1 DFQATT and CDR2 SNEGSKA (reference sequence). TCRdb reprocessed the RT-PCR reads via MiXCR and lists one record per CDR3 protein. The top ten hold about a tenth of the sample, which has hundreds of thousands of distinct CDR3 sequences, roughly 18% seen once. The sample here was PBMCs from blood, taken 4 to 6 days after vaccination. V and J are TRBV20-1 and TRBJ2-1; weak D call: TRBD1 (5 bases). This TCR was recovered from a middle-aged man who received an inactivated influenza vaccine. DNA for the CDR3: TGCAGTGCTAGTATCGCAGGGCCCTACAATGAGCAGTTCTTC. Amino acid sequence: CSASIAGPYNEQFF.